The 26 T cell receptor beta chains below were found in one sample sequenced in a study of molecular identifiers for immune sequencing clone quantification. TCRdb itself ran the PCR reads through MiXCR, one entry per CDR3 protein. In the table there are under 100,000 distinct CDR3 sequences, 20% to 30% of which are singletons. Sequenced sample: naive CD8+ T cells from blood, with Jurkat cell RNA spiked in. This sample's subset: FACS-sorted CD8+CD4-CCR7+CD45RA+ naive T cells. Source of these receptors: a human donor in good health. Some libraries in this study had Jurkat cell RNA spiked in.

This clonotype was seen a handful of times. The J gene is TRBJ1-2, the V gene TRBV5-5; D gene uncertain. V lost 0 bases and J 14 bases, leaving 17 bases between the germline ends. The CDR3 runs 13 residues. Germline assignment: CDR1 SGHKS and CDR2 YYEKEE (reference sequence). The CDR3 bases are TGTGCCAGCAGCTTGGTCGGTCCTTCTTTTCTAACCTTC. Amino acids: CASSLVGPSFLTF.

Notes on this clonotype: A much larger clone differs from this one at a single base, so this may be a read error. The chain recombines TRBV4-1 with TRBJ1-1, with D hard to call. The CDR3 totals 13 residues. Per germline, CDR1 MGHRA and CDR2 YSYEKL. CDR3: CANSPGQAAEAFF. DNA of the CDR3: TGCGCCAACAGCCCGGGCCAGGCGGCTGAAGCTTTCTTT.

The CDR3 spells CASRYQGLGERQQYF. The CDR3 DNA sequence: TGTGCCAGCAGATACCAGGGACTAGGGGAAAGGCAGCAGTACTTC. The rearrangement links TRBV27 to TRBJ2-7; 8 bases map to TRBD2. CDR3 length equals 15 residues. Germline V gives CDR1 MNHEY, CDR2 SMNVEV (reference sequence). V lost 6 bases, J lost 8 bases, and 15 bases stayed unmatched.

This clonotype occurred many times. The V gene is TRBV27, the J gene TRBJ1-4; a weak D match, TRBD1 (5 bases). CDR3 length: 11 residues. V gave up 5 bases and J gave up 15 bases, with 13 bases separating them. The V gene's germline CDR1 is MNHEY and CDR2 SMNVEV (reference sequence). The CDR3 is CASSNGGLMFF. CDR3 nucleotide sequence: TGTGCCAGCAGTAACGGGGGACTTATGTTTTTT.

As for this clonotype: This clone may be a read error of a much larger clone one base away. The chain recombines TRBV9 with TRBJ1-3; possibly TRBD1 for D (5 bases). This CDR3 comprises 14 residues. Germline values: CDR1 SGDLS, CDR2 YYNGEE. In DNA form, the CDR3 reads TGTGCCAGCAGTTTAGGGGACTCTGGAAACACCATGTATTTT. Translation: CASSLGDSGNTMYF.

J is TRBJ1-2 and V is TRBV5-1, with 9 bases matching TRBD1. Germline CDR1 SGHRS, CDR2 YFSETQ. The CDR3 covers 13 residues. Trimming cost V 7 bases and J 8 bases; bases outside gene matches: 9. The CDR3 region has the DNA TGCGCCAGCCCCCTCGGGACAGGGTTCGGCTACACCTTC. Amino acid sequence: CASPLGTGFGYTF.

About this clonotype: This may arise from a read error, as a much more abundant clone is one base away. The chain links TRBV5-6 to TRBJ2-7; unclear D gene. CDR1 and CDR2 (germline): SGHDT, YYEEEE. The CDR3 runs 15 residues. CDR3: CASSPGRSSYYKQYF. CDR3 coding DNA: TGTGCCAGCAGCCCCGGCCGGAGTAGCTACTACAAGCAGTACTTC.

This clonotype was observed at least ten times. DNA for the CDR3: TGTGCCAGCAGCGCACAGGAAGACACTGAAGCTTTCTTT. Protein product: CASSAQEDTEAFF. The V and J genes are TRBV7-9 and TRBJ1-1; tentative D call: TRBD1 (5 bases). This CDR3 comprises 13 residues. From germline, CDR1 is SEHNR and CDR2 FQNEAQ (reference sequence). Trimming shortened V by 5 bases and J by 3 bases, and 10 bases separated the two germline ends.

Of note for this clonotype: A much larger clone is a single base away; this may be a read error. A read error is likely, as this CDR3 ends without the conserved phenylalanine or tryptophan. The rearrangement links TRBV7-6 to TRBJ2-5; 9 positions match TRBD2. This CDR3 region has 15 residues. With V trimmed by 3 bases and J by 3 bases, 5 bases remained unmatched. Germline-derived CDR1 and CDR2 are SGHVS and FNYEAQ. The CDR3 is CASSLLGLAEETQYS. DNA of the CDR3: TGTGCCAGCAGCTTGTTGGGACTAGCCGAAGAGACCCAGTACTCC.

Only a few counts were recorded for this clonotype. The chain carries TRBV7-9 and TRBJ1-2; D may be TRBD1 (5 bases). V shed 7 bases and J shed 3 bases, with 18 bases lying between them. The CDR3 loop spans 15 amino acids. Germline CDR1 SEHNR, CDR2 FQNEAQ (reference sequence). The CDR3 nucleotides read TGTGCCAGCACCTGGAAGGGAGGGGTTCACTATGGCTACACCTTC. Translated, it gives CASTWKGGVHYGYTF.

At least ten counts were recorded for this clonotype. CDR3 nucleotide sequence: TGTGCCAGCAGTCCATGGACAGGGGCACAGCCCCAGCATTTT. It encodes CASSPWTGAQPQHF. This sequence joins TRBV28 and TRBJ1-5; 9 bases line up with TRBD1. This CDR3 comprises 14 residues. Losses at the gene ends were 5 bases for V and 7 bases for J; bases not matched to a gene: 6. Germline assignment: CDR1 MDHEN and CDR2 SYDVKM. The variable domain in full, with the rest retrieved from reference TRBV28 and TRBJ1-5, is DVKVTQSSRYLVKRTGEKVFLECVQDMDHENMFWYRQDPGLGLRLIYFSYDVKMKEKGDIPEGYSVSREKKERFSLILESASTNQTSMYLCASSPWTGAQPQHFGDGTRLSIL.

Concerning this clonotype: The germline gene is not matched at one end of the junction; a read error may be the cause. The chain links TRBV4-3 to TRBJ2-2, with 9 bases aligning to TRBD2. Germline V CDR1 and CDR2: LGHNA, YSLEER. The CDR3 loop spans 20 amino acids. The CDR3 sequence: CASSQEREISGSVWAGELVF. CDR3 nucleotide sequence: TGCGCCAGCAGCCAAGAACGGGAAATTAGCGGGAGCGTATGGGCCGGGGAGCTGGTTTTT.

For this clonotype: One end of the junction varies from germline; a read error may be responsible. The genes are TRBV4-1 and TRBJ1-5; 9 bases agree with TRBD1. There are 17 residues in the CDR3. Per germline, CDR1 MGHRA and CDR2 YSYEKL. The CDR3: CASSGTGNWQSNQPPQF. For the CDR3, the DNA is TGCGCCAGCAGTGGGACAGGGAATTGGCAAAGCAATCAGCCCCCGCAATTT.

The chain is built from TRBV20-1 and TRBJ1-1; no clear D. CDR1 is DFQATT and CDR2 is SNEGSKA in the germline V gene (reference sequence). The CDR3 is 14 residues long. Trimming removed 0 bases from V and 1 base from J, with 9 bases in between. CDR3 bases: TGCAGTGCTAGAGATAGGACGGCGAACACTGAAGCTTTCTTT. Its translation is CSARDRTANTEAFF.

This clonotype was observed a single time. A much larger clone lies a single base off, so this may be a read error. The chain uses TRBV24-1 and TRBJ2-3; 7 nucleotides line up with TRBD1. The CDR3 runs to 23 residues. CDR1 and CDR2 (germline): KGHDR, SFDVKD. The chain's CDR3 is CATSDLRGGIGTDQHRDKDTRYF. CDR3 nucleotides: TGTGCCACCAGTGATTTGCGCGGAGGCATCGGGACAGACCAACACCGAGACAAGGATACGCGGTATTTT.

For the CDR3, the DNA is TGTGCCAGCAGTTCTCGTCCCGGGACAGGGGTGATCGGTTACACCTTC. Protein: CASSSRPGTGVIGYTF. The chain has TRBV6-5 and TRBJ1-2, with 10 positions matching TRBD1. The CDR3 runs to 16 residues. V trimming: 4 bases; J trimming: 11 bases; junction bases outside the gene matches: 16. Germline loops: CDR1 MNHEY, CDR2 SVGAGI.

This clonotype was found many times. This chain links TRBV14 with TRBJ2-3; 15 positions agree with TRBD2. Germline V gives CDR1 SGHDN, CDR2 FVKESK. CDR3 length: 17 residues. V shed 1 base, J shed 6 bases, and the junction held 5 bases outside the gene matches. The CDR3: CASSQGTSGGASDTQYF. CDR3 coding DNA: TGTGCCAGCAGCCAAGGGACTAGCGGGGGGGCCTCGGATACGCAGTATTTT.

This clonotype was found many times. The chain combines TRBV28 with TRBJ1-5; D is unresolved. Trimming took 8 bases from V and 2 from J, leaving 10 bases between them. The germline V gene encodes CDR1 MDHEN and CDR2 SYDVKM. This CDR3 comprises 13 residues. Here the CDR3 DNA reads TGTGCCAGCGAGACCGTAGGCAATCAGCCCCAGCATTTT. Amino acid sequence: CASETVGNQPQHF.

This clonotype was observed at least ten times. The rearrangement uses TRBV6-6 and TRBJ2-6; the D call may be TRBD1 or TRBD2 (6 bases each). V lost 7 bases and J lost 0, with 19 bases in between. This CDR3 comprises 18 residues. The germline V gene has CDR1 MNHNY and CDR2 SVGAGI (reference sequence). The DNA for the CDR3 is TGTGCCAGCAAGGAGGGTTGGGGGCTGAGCTCTGGGGCCAACGTCCTGACTTTC. Its translation: CASKEGWGLSSGANVLTF.

A remark on this clonotype: A much larger clonotype is one base distant, so this may be a read error. The chain combines TRBV29-1 with TRBJ2-5; D gene uncertain. Germline V lookup: CDR1 SQVTM, CDR2 ANQGSEA. Trimming removed 0 bases from V and 9 bases from J, with 14 bases in between. The CDR3 contains 13 residues. CDR3 DNA sequence: TGCAGCGTTGAAGATCCTACAGACGTGCCCCAGTACTTC. This codes for CSVEDPTDVPQYF.

In its sample, this clonotype was seen many times. J is TRBJ2-5 and V is TRBV4-3; D might be TRBD1 or TRBD2, each matching 5 bases. Germline-derived CDR1 and CDR2 are LGHNA and YSLEER. The CDR3 extends over 15 amino acids. The V and J ends lost 4 bases and 2 bases respectively, with 14 bases between them. For the CDR3, the DNA is TGCGCCAGCAGCCTCACCTGGGGGTTTCAAGAGACCCAGTACTTC. Its translation is CASSLTWGFQETQYF.

This clonotype occurred many times. V gene TRBV29-1 combines with J gene TRBJ2-7; TRBD1 agrees at 9 bases. CDR1 SQVTM and CDR2 ANQGSEA come from the germline V gene. V trimming: 0 bases; J trimming: 3 bases; junction bases outside the gene matches: 3. CDR3 length: 14 amino acids. CDR3 in amino acids: CSVEDRQGVYEQYF. CDR3 DNA: TGCAGCGTTGAAGATCGACAGGGGGTCTACGAGCAGTACTTC.

In its sample, this clonotype was seen a few times. The V gene is TRBV2, the J gene TRBJ2-7; D call uncertain. The CDR3 is 14 amino acids. CDR1 SNHLY and CDR2 FYNNEI come from the germline V gene. V gave up 0 bases and J gave up 0 bases, with 6 bases separating them. The CDR3, as DNA: TGTGCCAGCAGTGAAGCCTGGGGCTCCTACGAGCAGTACTTC. Encoded protein: CASSEAWGSYEQYF. Together with reference TRBV2 and TRBJ2-7, the CDR3 gives the full variable domain: EPEVTQTPSHQVTQMGQEVILRCVPISNHLYFYWYRQILGQKVEFLVSFYNNEISEKSEIFDDQFSVERPDGSNFTLKIRSTKLEDSAMYFCASSEAWGSYEQYFGPGTRLTVT.

This clonotype was counted between two and nine times. The rearrangement uses TRBV10-1 and TRBJ2-1; tentatively, D is TRBD1 (5 bases). V was cut by 5 bases and J by 6 bases, with 20 bases left in between. The CDR3 is made up of 16 amino acids. Germline V gene data show CDR1 as WNHNN and CDR2 as SYGVQD (reference sequence). For the CDR3, the DNA is TGCGCCAGCAGTCATCACATAGACAGCGCGAGCAATGAGCAGTTCTTC. This sequence encodes CASSHHIDSASNEQFF.

This clonotype was seen a few times. The chain joins TRBV3-1 to TRBJ2-1, with D possibly called TRBD1 or TRBD2 (7 bases each). Germline assignment: CDR1 LGHDT and CDR2 YNNKEL (reference sequence). Trimming stripped 5 bases from V and 5 bases from J, with 16 bases between. This CDR3 has 15 residues. The DNA for the CDR3 is TGTGCCAGCAGCAGCGGGGAGGGGGCGCACAATGAGCAGTTCTTC. Protein: CASSSGEGAHNEQFF.

The table lists this clonotype with many counts. This chain connects TRBV19 to TRBJ1-5; a possible D gene is TRBD1 (5 bases). Trimming took off 6 bases at V and 3 bases at J, with 12 bases between the two ends. This CDR3 is built from 14 residues. Germline loops: CDR1 LNHDA, CDR2 SQIVND (reference sequence). The CDR3: CASSLDSYNQPQHF. The CDR3, as DNA: TGTGCCAGTAGCCTCGACAGCTACAATCAGCCCCAGCATTTT.